This T cell receptor beta chain was identified in a study of blood T cell repertoires in COVID-19. Generated by immunoSEQ multiplex PCR, the TCRdb table keeps only in-frame clones and is missing some. The sample has fewer than 65,000 clones, roughly 85% seen once. The V segment lost 0 bases and the J segment 8 bases; nucleotides outside the gene matches: 3. CDR3 length: 15 amino acids. Germline V lookup: CDR1 LGHNA, CDR2 YSLEER. The sample taken for sequencing was peripheral blood. This TCR was sampled from a human donor in a cohort sampled during active COVID-19. The rearrangement uses TRBV4-3 and TRBJ1-4; 10 bases fit TRBD1. CDR3 coding DNA: TGCGCCAGCAGCCAAGATGGACAGGGGGGGGAAAAACTGTTTTTT. It specifies CASSQDGQGGEKLFF.